Sequencing of this TCR beta chain was carried out in a study of beta chain features in type 1 diabetes. Study at large: Age, gender, cell numbers and subset yield matched between patients and controls.

The entirety of the isolated RNA underwent reverse transcription, so expressed TCRB transcripts were sequenced. Here immunoSEQ multiplex PCR was the method, and the copy in TCRdb shows in-frame clones only, minus some. This table has under 20,000 clones, 50% appearing once. About this clone: The antigen is undetermined.

Study outcomes and limitations: Among patients with Type 1 diabetes, TCRB CDR3s were moderately but significantly shorter in every one of the four CD4+ subsets.

This CDR3 is built from 14 residues. Germline loops: CDR1 MGHRA, CDR2 YSYEKL. Trimming left V 4 bases short and J 5 bases short, with 15 bases between. This receptor was taken from a man younger than 35 in good health. Sequenced input: stem cell memory CD4+ T cells from blood. V is TRBV4-1 and J is TRBJ2-7; D is possibly TRBD2 (6 bases). CDR3 in amino acids: CASSRIKGGNEQYF. CDR3 coding DNA: TGCGCCAGCAGCCGGATCAAGGGCGGGAACGAGCAGTACTTC.